One TCR beta chain is described in this entry. Antigen: not known. These data originate in a study of cytomegalovirus exposure and HLA in healthy donors. The study's findings and limits: Earlier analysis found most TCR beta V segments productive about 90% or about 30% of the time. Reports showed the classifier diagnosing cytomegalovirus status with high specificity and sensitivity. Most TCR sequences were seen very rarely across donors, but some public TCRs occurred in many. Highest at DRB1 and lowest at HLA-C, TCR association rates differed among HLA loci in a later analysis.

The germline V and J ends were trimmed by 0 bases and 5 bases, with 16 bases remaining between them. This CDR3 spans 16 amino acids. Germline loops: CDR1 SGHDN, CDR2 FVKESK. The PCR ran on 60 Vbeta and 13 Jbeta primers. TCRdb keeps only in-frame clones here, not all; method: immunoSEQ multiplex PCR. Of 100,000 to 150,000 clones in the sample, approximately 80% were seen once. The receptor was derived from a girl aged 2 to 10 in good health and CMV-seronegative. The V call is TRBV14, the J call TRBJ1-2; a possible D gene is TRBD1 (5 bases). Sequenced sample: PBMCs. The CDR3 protein is CASSQDLAGTGYGYTF. The CDR3 DNA reads as TGTGCCAGCAGCCAAGATCTAGCAGGGACTGGGTATGGCTACACCTTC.